This T cell receptor (beta chain) was obtained from a study of a mutant IDH1 vaccine in newly diagnosed glioma. Study in general: Patients began vaccination 4-6 weeks after radiotherapy alone, or with temozolomide cycles. Regarding the study as a whole: Whatever changes occurred in top peripheral T cell clonotypes seemed unrelated to pseudoprogression.

Assay: immunoSEQ multiplex PCR; the TCRdb copy retains only in-frame clones and omits some. The table shows some 130,000 clones, with just under 80% occurring only once. This CDR3 is 17 amino acids long. Germline CDR1 SGHNT, CDR2 YENEEA. Trimming cost V 4 bases and J 2 bases; bases outside gene matches: 5. As to this clone: The antigen is not known.

As for time point: week 11, during vaccination. In the vaccine, a single dose held 300 ug of the mutant IDH1 20-mer peptide, along with topical imiquimod. The sequence was obtained from a man aged 35 to 55 with glioma. This chain links TRBV11-3 with TRBJ2-6; 10 bases fit TRBD1. Sample: PBMCs, taken from a glioma patient whose treatment included an IDH1 peptide vaccine. The CDR3 sequence is CASSSGQGEAGANVLTF. The CDR3 bases are TGTGCCAGCAGCTCCGGACAGGGGGAGGCTGGGGCCAACGTCCTGACTTTC.